Listed below are T cell receptor beta chains from one sample, sequenced in a study of technical replicates of blood from four donors. Clones were sequenced by immunoSEQ multiplex PCR, and TCRdb holds only the in-frame ones, with some missing. The table lists tens of thousands of clones, under 96% of them singletons. Specimen: T cells isolated from PBMCs. The source of these receptors is a human donor in good health. CDR3s leave out the opening cysteine and the closing phenylalanine or tryptophan. A D gene is named only where the DNA matches it firmly.

d_call	v_call	j_call	cdr3_aa
.	TRBV19	TRBJ1-1	ASSIALDTSWTEAF
.	TRBV28	TRBJ2-1	ASSGDLLRNEQF
TRBD1	TRBV10-3	TRBJ2-5	AIGPDRGRQETQY
TRBD2	TRBV10-3	TRBJ2-1	AISEALAGGNEQF
TRBD1	TRBV6-6	TRBJ1-1	ASKGQGETEAF
TRBD1	TRBV30	TRBJ2-2	AWDRANTGELF
.	TRBV11-3	TRBJ2-6	ASSLMGQTGANVLT
.	TRBV18	TRBJ2-2	ASSPGRAETGELF
TRBD1	TRBV7-7	TRBJ2-3	ASSPKTGGADTQY
TRBD1	TRBV7-9	TRBJ2-5	ASSFDRAKETQY
.	TRBV4-3	TRBJ2-7	ASSYKIQGGYEQY
TRBD2	TRBV11-3	TRBJ2-2	ASSFVAAGAGELF
.	TRBV6-5	TRBJ2-3	ASRPGLSTDTQY
.	TRBV27	TRBJ2-6	ASRTPTGTGANVLT
.	TRBV11-3	TRBJ2-3	ASSLRGSADTQY
TRBD2	TRBV4-1	TRBJ2-1	ASSQDWTSGGIQEQF
TRBD1	TRBV4-1	TRBJ2-7	ASSQVIGTGVYEQY
.	TRBV7-9	TRBJ1-1	ASSIQGSTEAF
TRBD2	TRBV30	TRBJ2-4	AWTLRDSGRARYIQY
.	TRBV11-3	TRBJ2-3	ASSFGGDTDTQY
.	TRBV4-3	TRBJ2-7	ASSQEIIVDSPYEQY
TRBD2	TRBV6-4	TRBJ2-1	ASSDSSGSYNEQF
.	TRBV2	TRBJ2-7	ASSEAIISYEQY
TRBD2	TRBV7-9	TRBJ2-1	ASSLGLAGNEQF
TRBD1	TRBV6-6	TRBJ2-5	ASSLTGGGETQY
.	TRBV5-4	TRBJ2-4	ASSLEENIQY
TRBD1	TRBV11-1	TRBJ2-5	ASSHGTVYIQETQY
.	TRBV7-3	TRBJ1-1	ASSLGGLAEAF
.	TRBV2	TRBJ1-4	ASSGQTATNEKLF
TRBD2	TRBV6-1	TRBJ2-2	ASSDFWTSGRAGTGELF
TRBD2	TRBV10-3	TRBJ2-7	AISPGTSGYEQY
.	TRBV28	TRBJ2-3	ASSFYDTDTQY
TRBD2	TRBV7-2	TRBJ2-7	ASSLGSSGNNEQY
.	TRBV28	TRBJ1-1	ASSLTSLNTEAF
.	TRBV5-1	TRBJ2-1	ASSLLASNEQF
TRBD2	TRBV7-2	TRBJ2-1	ASSPGLAANEQF
TRBD2	TRBV13	TRBJ2-1	ASSQWGLAVQNEQF
TRBD2	TRBV28	TRBJ2-3	ASSLRTSGSDTQY
TRBD1	TRBV11-3	TRBJ2-7	ASSLSPWTGTYEQY
TRBD1	TRBV7-3	TRBJ2-4	ASSPWTGAAKNIQY
TRBD1	TRBV30	TRBJ2-7	AWSPQGTEQY
.	TRBV9	TRBJ1-1	ASSVGFRQDTEAF
.	TRBV5-5	TRBJ2-4	ASSLVRDTPYIQY
.	TRBV30	TRBJ2-7	AWTGVDEQY
.	TRBV9	TRBJ2-3	ASSVGGDTQY
.	TRBV19	TRBJ1-5	ASSISGLRNQPQH
TRBD1	TRBV6-5	TRBJ1-1	ASGQGMNTEAF
TRBD1	TRBV7-2	TRBJ1-2	ASSEAGQAGYGYT
TRBD1	TRBV11-2	TRBJ2-5	ASSQSRGRPETQY
TRBD1	TRBV7-2	TRBJ2-1	ASSPRDRVLRNEQF
.	TRBV6-5	TRBJ2-7	ASSPLGGAYEQY
TRBD1	TRBV18	TRBJ1-3	ASSPGQQSGNTIY
TRBD2	TRBV11-1	TRBJ2-1	ASSLAGGRVMNEQF